These 28 T cell receptor beta chains were sequenced from one sample in a study of T cell changes during pregnancy in multiple sclerosis (dated by TCRdb to the late 2010s). The method was the immunoSEQ multiplex PCR assay. TCRdb carries this immuneACCESS record with in-frame sequences only. Its versions omit some clonotypes, under half of them owing to an unresolved V gene in the studies checked, with the rest unexplained. The sample contains about 100,000 clones, about nine tenths of them found a single time. Of the sample, 1.5% to 2.5% is held by the ten largest clones. Sequences were derived from peripheral blood, sampled after pregnancy. Receptors were obtained from a female donor with multiple sclerosis, enrolled in a pregnancy study.

This clone occurred once. The chain links TRBV30 to TRBJ1-1, with D possibly TRBD1 on 5 matching bases. The CDR3 totals 15 residues. V gave up 2 bases and J gave up 1 base, with 14 bases separating them. Germline V gives CDR1 GTSNPN, CDR2 SVGIG (reference sequence). CDR3 region: CAWSFAGLGNTEAFF. The CDR3 DNA is TGTGCCTGGAGTTTCGCGGGACTCGGGAACACTGAAGCTTTCTTT.

In this sample, this clone turned up once. The chain carries TRBV4-2 and TRBJ2-3; the match to TRBD1 covers 7 bases. The V gene end was trimmed by 0 bases and the J gene end by 3 bases; junction bases not matched to a gene: 0. The CDR3 totals 14 residues. Germline lookup yields CDR1 LGHNA and CDR2 YNFKEQ. In DNA, the CDR3 is TGTGCCAGCAGCCAAGAGACAGGGACAGATACGCAGTATTTT. Protein sequence: CASSQETGTDTQYF.

The rearrangement joins TRBV19 to TRBJ2-7, with 9 bases that match TRBD2. The CDR3 has 17 residues. Germline CDR1 reads LNHDA; CDR2 reads SQIVND (reference sequence). The V segment lost 1 base and the J segment 3 bases; nucleotides outside the gene matches: 10. The CDR3 here is CASSIALGAGGRYEQYF. CDR3 bases: TGTGCCAGTAGTATAGCGTTGGGAGCGGGAGGCCGCTACGAGCAGTACTTC.

This chain links TRBV30 with TRBJ2-2; D is possibly TRBD1 (5 bases). The CDR3 is 13 residues long. Germline CDR1 reads GTSNPN; CDR2 reads SVGIG (reference sequence). Deletions cut 5 bases from V and 7 bases from J, with 14 bases between. The CDR3 loop reads CAWSSGRNGELFF. The CDR3 region has the DNA TGTGCCTGGTCTTCAGGGCGGAACGGGGAGCTGTTTTTT.

The V and J genes are TRBV7-9 and TRBJ2-1, with D possibly TRBD1 on 6 matching bases. V was clipped by 1 base and J by 7 bases, with 11 bases between them. The CDR3 sequence is 14 residues long. Per the germline V gene, CDR1 is SEHNR and CDR2 is FQNEAQ (reference sequence). The CDR3 spells CASSLGQGKNEQFF. The CDR3 DNA reads TGTGCCAGCAGCTTAGGGCAGGGGAAGAATGAGCAGTTCTTC.

This chain links TRBV11-3 with TRBJ2-7; possible D gene TRBD1, 5 bases. The CDR3 totals 16 residues. CDR1 is SGHNT and CDR2 is YENEEA in the germline V gene. V was trimmed by 3 bases and J by 2 bases, leaving 17 bases between them. The CDR3 DNA sequence: TGTGCCAGCAGCTTGACAGTCCCACTACTAACCTACGAGCAGTACTTC. This translates into CASSLTVPLLTYEQYF.

V gene TRBV5-1 combines with J gene TRBJ1-5; D is possibly TRBD1 (5 bases). CDR3 length: 13 residues. Trimming removed 4 bases from V and 4 bases from J, with 9 bases in between. Looked up from germline, CDR1 is SGHRS and CDR2 is YFSETQ. The CDR3 loop reads CASSSGGNQPQHF. In DNA, the CDR3 is TGCGCCAGCAGCAGCGGGGGAAATCAGCCCCAGCATTTT.

The chain couples TRBV4-1 to TRBJ2-7, with 7 bases that match TRBD2. The germline CDR1 and CDR2 sequences are MGHRA and YSYEKL. CDR3 length: 14 residues. Trimming removed 6 bases from V and 3 bases from J; junction bases left unmatched: 8. The CDR3 DNA sequence: TGCGCCAGCAGTCCCGGGACTAACAACTACGAGCAGTACTTC. This encodes CASSPGTNNYEQYF.

The chain uses TRBV5-6 and TRBJ1-2; D possibly corresponds to TRBD1 (6 bases). Germline V gene data show CDR1 as SGHDT and CDR2 as YYEEEE. V was shortened by 1 base and J by 2 bases, with 21 bases between the two germline ends. CDR3 length equals 18 residues. Here the CDR3 DNA reads TGTGCCAGCAGCTTGAGGGGACCGGGACAAGTAAAAAACTATGGCTACACCTTC. It is translated as CASSLRGPGQVKNYGYTF. Drawing the rest from reference TRBV5-6 and TRBJ1-2, the complete variable domain is DAGVTQSPTHLIKTRGQQVTLRCSPKSGHDTVSWYQQALGQGPQFIFQYYEEEERQRGNFPDRFSGHQFPNYSSELNVNALLLGDSALYLCASSLRGPGQVKNYGYTFGSGTRLTVV.

The chain couples TRBV5-5 to TRBJ1-1; the D is unclear. CDR3 length: 15 amino acids. Per germline, CDR1 SGHKS and CDR2 YYEKEE (reference sequence). The ends were cut back, 0 bases at V and 3 bases at J, with 12 bases in the middle. The DNA for the CDR3 is TGTGCCAGCAGCTTGGGAGGATTCCTGGACACTGAAGCTTTCTTT. Translating gives CASSLGGFLDTEAFF.

This chain connects TRBV7-9 to TRBJ2-7; 8 positions match TRBD1. J lost 2 bases, V lost 2 bases, and 11 bases had no gene match. This CDR3 spans 17 amino acids. Germline V gene sequence: CDR1 SEHNR, CDR2 FQNEAQ (reference sequence). CDR3 DNA sequence: TGTGCCAGCAGCTTATTGATCGGACAGGGTTCTCCCTACGAGCAGTACTTC. This translates into CASSLLIGQGSPYEQYF.

For the CDR3, the DNA is TGCGCCAGCAGCCAAGTAACGGGACAGGGTGGCTATGGCTACACCTTC. It encodes CASSQVTGQGGYGYTF. The chain carries TRBV4-1 and TRBJ1-2; TRBD1 matches at 9 bases. Germline trimming cut 1 base from V and 4 bases from J; bases unmatched to any gene: 7. This CDR3 contains 16 residues. Germline V gene sequence: CDR1 MGHRA, CDR2 YSYEKL.

The chain employs TRBV19 and TRBJ2-2; possibly TRBD2 for D (6 bases). Trimming shortened V by 7 bases and J by 3 bases, and 21 bases separated the two germline ends. The CDR3 has 17 residues. CDR1 and CDR2 from the germline V gene are LNHDA and SQIVND (reference sequence). This chain's CDR3 is CASTRGLLAADTGELFF. The DNA of the CDR3 is TGTGCCAGTACACGAGGACTATTAGCCGCGGACACCGGGGAGCTGTTTTTT.

This chain uses TRBV6-1 with TRBJ1-2; D gene ambiguous. With 1 base removed from V and 3 bases from J, the gap between germline ends came to 12 bases. There are 15 residues in the CDR3. Germline V gene lookup returns CDR1 MNHNS and CDR2 SASEGT. CDR3 in amino acids: CASSEGGGEYYGYTF. For the CDR3, the DNA is TGTGCCAGCAGTGAAGGGGGAGGCGAATACTATGGCTACACCTTC.

The CDR3 DNA reads as TGTGCCAGCAGTTACCTAACAGGGGGCGCGAACACTGAAGCTTTCTTT. Translated: CASSYLTGGANTEAFF. This rearrangement joins TRBV6-6 to TRBJ1-1, with TRBD1 identical over 9 bases. Germline V gene data show CDR1 as MNHNY and CDR2 as SVGAGI (reference sequence). This CDR3 spans 16 amino acids. The V gene end was trimmed by 2 bases and the J gene end by 1 base; junction bases not matched to a gene: 5.

The J gene is TRBJ2-1, the V gene TRBV18, with TRBD1 as a possible D gene (5 bases). CDR1 KGHSH and CDR2 LQKENI come from the germline V gene. The V end lost 0 bases, the J end lost 11 bases, and 11 bases lay between the germline ends. The length of the CDR3 is 13 residues. The CDR3 sequence: CASSPPSTGQQFF. Here the CDR3 DNA reads TGTGCCAGCTCACCACCGTCCACAGGCCAGCAGTTCTTC.

The rearrangement joins TRBV7-3 to TRBJ2-5, with a weak D call TRBD2 (6 bases). The germline CDR1 and CDR2 sequences are SGHTA and FQGTGA. The CDR3 totals 15 residues. Trimming shortened V by 2 bases and J by 0 bases, and 10 bases separated the two germline ends. The CDR3 here is CASSLVSGDQETQYF. The CDR3, as DNA: TGTGCCAGCAGCTTAGTTAGCGGAGACCAAGAGACCCAGTACTTC.

This chain uses TRBV28 with TRBJ1-5, with 7 positions matching TRBD1. V lost 4 bases, J lost 1 base, and 4 bases stayed unmatched. This CDR3 is built from 15 residues. Germline CDR1 reads MDHEN; CDR2 reads SYDVKM. CDR3 coding DNA: TGTGCCAGCAGTTCCCTACAGGGGAGCAATCAGCCCCAGCATTTT. Protein product: CASSSLQGSNQPQHF.

The CDR3 sequence: CASSSRGTSDLFF. In DNA form, the CDR3 reads TGTGCCAGCAGCTCACGAGGGACTAGCGATCTGTTCTTC. V gene TRBV5-4 combines with J gene TRBJ2-1; 10 positions agree with TRBD2. V lost 3 bases and J lost 15; bases outside the gene matches: 9. The germline CDR1 and CDR2 sequences are SGHNT and YYREEE (reference sequence). The CDR3 spans 13 residues.

The rearrangement uses TRBV6-1 and TRBJ1-5; 8 bases are a match to TRBD1. The CDR3 length is 16 residues. Germline CDR1 and CDR2: MNHNS and SASEGT. V gave up 3 bases and J gave up 5 bases; unmatched junction bases: 9. Here the CDR3 reads CASSDQTGTGYQPQHF. CDR3 nucleotides: TGTGCCAGCAGTGACCAAACCGGGACAGGATATCAGCCCCAGCATTTT.

The chain couples TRBV7-3 to TRBJ1-1, with D perhaps matching TRBD1 (6 bases). This CDR3 comprises 14 residues. Trimming took 5 bases from V and 3 from J, leaving 13 bases between them. Germline CDR1 is SGHTA and CDR2 is FQGTGA. In nucleotides, the CDR3 is TGTGCCAGCAGCATGACAGGTGGGGACACTGAAGCTTTCTTT. Residues: CASSMTGGDTEAFF.

The chain has TRBV28 and TRBJ2-2, with D tentatively TRBD2 (5 bases). V gave up 7 bases and J gave up 7 bases, with 16 bases separating them. This CDR3 is 14 amino acids long. The V gene's germline CDR1 is MDHEN and CDR2 SYDVKM. The CDR3 DNA is TGTGCCAGCACCTGTTTCGGGGAAGGCGGGGAGCTGTTTTTT. Translating gives CASTCFGEGGELFF. The full variable domain, with the rest looked up from reference TRBV28 and TRBJ2-2, is DVKVTQSSRYLVKRTGEKVFLECVQDMDHENMFWYRQDPGLGLRLIYFSYDVKMKEKGDIPEGYSVSREKKERFSLILESASTNQTSMYLCASTCFGEGGELFFGEGSRLTVL.

The rearrangement uses TRBV18 and TRBJ2-5, with D unclear. V lost 3 bases, J lost 5 bases, and 7 bases lay in between. Germline-derived CDR1 and CDR2 are KGHSH and LQKENI. The CDR3 loop spans 12 amino acids. The CDR3 here is CASSPFRETQYF. For the CDR3, the DNA is TGTGCCAGCTCACCTTTCCGGGAGACCCAGTACTTC.

The J gene is TRBJ2-3, the V gene TRBV9, with 9 bases that match TRBD1. The CDR3 covers 15 residues. The V and J ends lost 0 bases and 5 bases, in that order; junction bases with no gene match: 4. The germline CDR1 and CDR2 sequences are SGDLS and YYNGEE. CDR3 sequence (DNA): TGTGCCAGCAGCGTAGATACAGGGGGCTTAGATACGCAGTATTTT. Translated, it gives CASSVDTGGLDTQYF.

This chain joins TRBV6-1 and TRBJ1-2; no definite D call. The CDR3 sequence is 11 residues long. Germline assignment: CDR1 MNHNS and CDR2 SASEGT. V lost 3 bases and J 11 bases, leaving 10 bases between the germline ends. The CDR3 DNA is TGTGCCAGCAGTGAGTCCCCTCGGTACACCTTC. It specifies CASSESPRYTF.

This sequence joins TRBV5-1 and TRBJ1-2; 7 positions agree with TRBD1. Germline loops: CDR1 SGHRS, CDR2 YFSETQ. Trimming removed 6 bases from V and 10 bases from J; junction bases left unmatched: 6. The CDR3 runs to 11 residues. As DNA, the CDR3 is TGCGCCAGCAAAGGAGGGGGCGCCTACACCTTC. Protein product: CASKGGGAYTF.

This clone showed up just once. The rearrangement joins TRBV7-6 to TRBJ2-5, with TRBD1 as a possible D gene (6 bases). Germline V CDR1 and CDR2: SGHVS, FNYEAQ. V gave up 1 base and J gave up 5 bases, with 11 bases separating them. The CDR3 consists of 14 residues. CDR3 loop: CASSLVGARETQYF. The CDR3 DNA sequence: TGTGCCAGCAGCTTAGTGGGGGCGAGGGAGACCCAGTACTTC.

The genes are TRBV4-1 and TRBJ2-5, with D perhaps matching TRBD2 (6 bases). The CDR3 is 12 amino acids. Trimming removed 1 base at V and 11 bases at J, with 11 bases between. Looked up from germline, CDR1 is MGHRA and CDR2 is YSYEKL. Here the CDR3 DNA reads TGCGCCAGCAGCCAAGGGCGAAGCGGGCAGTACTTC. It yields the protein CASSQGRSGQYF.